One sample yielded the 2 T cell receptor beta chains listed below, sequenced in a study of siplizumab effects on memory and regulatory T cells. Data came from immunoSEQ multiplex PCR; TCRdb stores just in-frame clones and leaves some out. Found here are 100,000 or so clones, roughly 91% of them singletons; the top ten hold 0.32%. The sample comprised CD4+ T cells sorted from blood. Source of these receptors: a human donor in good health.

The chain employs TRBV29-1 and TRBJ1-2; D gene unclear. Trimming took off 3 bases at V and 3 bases at J, with 11 bases between the two ends. The V gene's germline CDR1 is SQVTM and CDR2 ANQGSEA. The CDR3 contains 13 residues. CDR3: CSVDKGGHYGYTF. The CDR3, as DNA: TGCAGCGTTGATAAGGGAGGTCACTATGGCTACACCTTC. The full variable domain, completed using reference TRBV29-1 and TRBJ1-2, is SAVISQKPSRDICQRGTSLTIQCQVDSQVTMMFWYRQQPGQSLTLIATANQGSEATYESGFVIDKFPISRPNLTFSTLTVSNMSPEDSSIYLCSVDKGGHYGYTFGSGTRLTVV.

V and J are TRBV20-1 and TRBJ1-1, with D maybe TRBD1 (6 bases). Germline V gene data show CDR1 as DFQATT and CDR2 as SNEGSKA (reference sequence). This CDR3 is 11 amino acids long. The germline V and J ends were trimmed by 0 bases and 7 bases, with 6 bases remaining between them. The CDR3 sequence: CSAREGGEAFF. As DNA, the CDR3 is TGCAGTGCTAGAGAAGGGGGTGAAGCTTTCTTT.